This T cell receptor beta chain is drawn from a study of cytomegalovirus exposure and HLA in healthy donors. On the study more broadly: Researchers previously reported finding about 110 million unique TCR beta sequences from about 200 million T cells.

PCR involved 60 Vbeta and 13 Jbeta primers. TCRdb keeps only in-frame clones here, not all; method: immunoSEQ multiplex PCR. The sample carries 150,000 to 180,000 clones, 75% to 85% recorded once. This clone has a handful of counts. CDR1 is SEHNR and CDR2 is FQNEAQ in the germline V gene (reference sequence). The V and J ends lost 5 bases and 3 bases, in that order; junction bases with no gene match: 13. The CDR3 sequence is 17 residues long. The sample consisted of PBMCs. The TCR originated in a middle-aged woman in good health and CMV-seropositive. This chain joins TRBV7-9 and TRBJ2-3, with 8 bases identical to TRBD2. As DNA, the CDR3 is TGTGCCAGCAGCCACTCAGGGGTAGGCGGGAGGACAGATACGCAGTATTTT. Encoded protein: CASSHSGVGGRTDTQYF.